What follows describes a single T cell receptor (beta chain). Its antigen is as yet unknown. The protocol was immunoSEQ multiplex PCR, while the TCRdb copy is restricted to in-frame clones and leaves out a portion. The table lists roughly 76,000 clones, nearly 75% of them singletons. CTLA-4 blockade using ipilimumab, together with focal radiation, was received by patients with chemo-refractory metastatic non-small-cell lung cancer. This entry comes from a study of radiotherapy plus CTLA-4 blockade in lung cancer. Points from the study as a whole: In blood, early T cell clone dynamics reportedly predicted response best, together with interferon-beta. Some TCR clones had been derived from tumors. These clones expanded in peripheral blood after radiotherapy plus ipilimumab.

The CDR3 consists of 11 residues. Trimming removed 3 bases from V and 12 bases from J, with 11 bases in between. Germline V CDR1 and CDR2: MDHEN, SYDVKM. The rearrangement links TRBV28 to TRBJ1-1; D not resolved. The receptor was isolated from a human donor with non-small cell lung cancer whose response to radiotherapy plus ipilimumab could not be evaluated. Sequenced material: peripheral blood, taken from a patient treated with radiotherapy plus ipilimumab. The CDR3 coding sequence is TGTGCCAGCAGTTTTAGCGGACTCCCTTTCTTT. Amino acid sequence: CASSFSGLPFF. The entire variable domain, with the rest obtained from reference TRBV28 and TRBJ1-1, is as follows: DVKVTQSSRYLVKRTGEKVFLECVQDMDHENMFWYRQDPGLGLRLIYFSYDVKMKEKGDIPEGYSVSREKKERFSLILESASTNQTSMYLCASSFSGLPFFGQGTRLTVV.